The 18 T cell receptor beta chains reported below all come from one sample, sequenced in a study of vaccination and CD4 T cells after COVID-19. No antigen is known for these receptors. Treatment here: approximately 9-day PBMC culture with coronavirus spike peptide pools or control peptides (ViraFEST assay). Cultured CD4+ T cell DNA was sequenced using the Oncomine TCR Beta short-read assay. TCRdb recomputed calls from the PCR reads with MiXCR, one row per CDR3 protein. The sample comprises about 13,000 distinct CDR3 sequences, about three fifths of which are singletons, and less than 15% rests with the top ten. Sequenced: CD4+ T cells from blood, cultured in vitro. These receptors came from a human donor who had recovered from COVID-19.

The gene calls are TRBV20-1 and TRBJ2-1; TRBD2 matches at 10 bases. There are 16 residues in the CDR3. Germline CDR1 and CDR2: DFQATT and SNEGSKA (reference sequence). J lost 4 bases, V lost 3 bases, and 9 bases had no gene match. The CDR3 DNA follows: TGCAGTGCTAGGACCGGACTAGCGGAGTTATACAATGAGCAGTTCTTC. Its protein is CSARTGLAELYNEQFF.

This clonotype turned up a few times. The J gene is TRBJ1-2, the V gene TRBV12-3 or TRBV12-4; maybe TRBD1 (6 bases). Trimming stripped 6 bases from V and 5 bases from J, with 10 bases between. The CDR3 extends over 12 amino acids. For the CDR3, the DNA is TGTGCCAGCAGGGCCGGACAGTATGGCTACACCTTC. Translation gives CASRAGQYGYTF.

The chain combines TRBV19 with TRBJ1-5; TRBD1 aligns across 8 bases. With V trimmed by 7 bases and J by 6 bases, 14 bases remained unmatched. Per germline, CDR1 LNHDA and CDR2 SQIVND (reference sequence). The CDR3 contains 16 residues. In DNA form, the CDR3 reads TGTGCCAGTACCAATACTCGGACAGGGAGTATTCAGCCCCAGCATTTT. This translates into CASTNTRTGSIQPQHF.

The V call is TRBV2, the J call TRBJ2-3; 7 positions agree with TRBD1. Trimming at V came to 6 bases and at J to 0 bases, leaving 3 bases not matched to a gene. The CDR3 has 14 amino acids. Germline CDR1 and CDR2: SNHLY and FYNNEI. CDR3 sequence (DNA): TGTGCCAGCAGAAAGGGGGCGAGCACAGATACGCAGTATTTT. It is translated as CASRKGASTDTQYF.

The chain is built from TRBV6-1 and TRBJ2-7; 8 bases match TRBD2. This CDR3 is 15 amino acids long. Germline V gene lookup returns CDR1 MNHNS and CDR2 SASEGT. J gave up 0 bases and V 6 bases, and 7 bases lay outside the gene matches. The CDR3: CASSLQRGNSYEQYF. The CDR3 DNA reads TGTGCCAGCAGCCTCCAGCGGGGGAACTCCTACGAGCAGTACTTC.

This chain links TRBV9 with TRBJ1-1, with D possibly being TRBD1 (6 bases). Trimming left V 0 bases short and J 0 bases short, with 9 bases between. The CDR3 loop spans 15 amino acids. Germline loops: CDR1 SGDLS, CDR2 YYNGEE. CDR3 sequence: CASSVVTGMNTEAFF. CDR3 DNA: TGTGCCAGCAGCGTAGTAACAGGGATGAACACTGAAGCTTTCTTT.

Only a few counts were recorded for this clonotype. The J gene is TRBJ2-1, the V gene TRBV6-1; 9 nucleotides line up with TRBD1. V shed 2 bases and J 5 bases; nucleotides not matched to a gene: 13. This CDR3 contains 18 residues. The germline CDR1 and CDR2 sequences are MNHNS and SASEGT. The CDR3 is CASSETHGTGFWNNEQFF. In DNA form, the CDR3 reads TGTGCCAGCAGTGAAACCCACGGGACAGGGTTTTGGAACAATGAGCAGTTCTTC.

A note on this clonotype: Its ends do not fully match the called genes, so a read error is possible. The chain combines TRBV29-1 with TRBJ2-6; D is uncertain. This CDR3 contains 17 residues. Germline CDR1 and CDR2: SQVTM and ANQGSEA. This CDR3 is CSAEGIDTDSGANVLTF. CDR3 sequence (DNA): TGCAGCGCTGAAGGTATAGACACCGACTCTGGGGCCAACGTCCTGACTTTC.

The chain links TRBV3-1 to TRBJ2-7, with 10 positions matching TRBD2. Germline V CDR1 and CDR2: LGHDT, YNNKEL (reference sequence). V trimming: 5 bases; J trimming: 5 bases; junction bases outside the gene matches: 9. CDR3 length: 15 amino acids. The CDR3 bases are TGTGCCAGCAGCTTAAGCGGGAGGGCCTCTCACGAGCAGTACTTC. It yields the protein CASSLSGRASHEQYF.

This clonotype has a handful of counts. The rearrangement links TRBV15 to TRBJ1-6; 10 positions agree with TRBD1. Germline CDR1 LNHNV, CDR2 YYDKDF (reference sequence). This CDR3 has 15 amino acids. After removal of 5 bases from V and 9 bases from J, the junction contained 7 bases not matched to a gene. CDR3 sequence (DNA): TGTGCCACCAGCGACCGGGACAGGGGCGTTTCACCCCTCCACTTT. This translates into CATSDRDRGVSPLHF.

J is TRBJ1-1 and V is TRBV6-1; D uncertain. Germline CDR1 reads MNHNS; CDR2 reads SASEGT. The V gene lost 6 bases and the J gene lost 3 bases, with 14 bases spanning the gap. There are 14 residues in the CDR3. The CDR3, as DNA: TGTGCCAGCAGACCCCCCGGGAGGTACACTGAAGCTTTCTTT. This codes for CASRPPGRYTEAFF.

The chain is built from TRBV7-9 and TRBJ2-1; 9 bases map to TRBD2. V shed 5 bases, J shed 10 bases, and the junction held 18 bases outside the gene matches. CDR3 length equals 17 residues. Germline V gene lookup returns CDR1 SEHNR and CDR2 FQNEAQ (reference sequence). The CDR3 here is CASSHPQWREGLLEQFF. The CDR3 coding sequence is TGTGCCAGCAGCCACCCCCAGTGGCGGGAGGGCCTTTTGGAGCAGTTCTTC.

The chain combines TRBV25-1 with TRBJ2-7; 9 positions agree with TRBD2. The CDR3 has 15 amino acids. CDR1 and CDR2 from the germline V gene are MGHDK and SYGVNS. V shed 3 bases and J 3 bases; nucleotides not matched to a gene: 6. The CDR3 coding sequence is TGTGCCAGCAGTGATACAACTAGCGGGTTCTACGAGCAGTACTTC. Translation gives CASSDTTSGFYEQYF.

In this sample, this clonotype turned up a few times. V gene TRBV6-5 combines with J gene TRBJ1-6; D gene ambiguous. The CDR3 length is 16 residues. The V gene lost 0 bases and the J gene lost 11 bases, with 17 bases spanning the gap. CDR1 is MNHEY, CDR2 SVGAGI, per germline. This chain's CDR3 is CASSYSKYGVEAPLHF. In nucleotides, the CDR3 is TGTGCCAGCAGTTACTCGAAGTATGGGGTTGAGGCACCCCTCCACTTT.

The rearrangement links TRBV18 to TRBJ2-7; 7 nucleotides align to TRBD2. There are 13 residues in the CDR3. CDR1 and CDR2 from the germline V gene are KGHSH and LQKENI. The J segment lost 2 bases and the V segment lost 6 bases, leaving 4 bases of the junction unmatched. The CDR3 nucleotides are TGTGCCAGCTCGCACGGGACTACCTACGAGCAGTACTTC. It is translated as CASSHGTTYEQYF.

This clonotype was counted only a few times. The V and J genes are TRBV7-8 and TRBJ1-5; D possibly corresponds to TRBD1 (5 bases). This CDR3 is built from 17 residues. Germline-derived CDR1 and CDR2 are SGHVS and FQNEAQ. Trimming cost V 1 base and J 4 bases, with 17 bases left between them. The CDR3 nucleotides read TGTGCCAGCAGCTTAGGCGAAACGGGACGGACTAATCAGCCCCAGCATTTT. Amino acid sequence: CASSLGETGRTNQPQHF.

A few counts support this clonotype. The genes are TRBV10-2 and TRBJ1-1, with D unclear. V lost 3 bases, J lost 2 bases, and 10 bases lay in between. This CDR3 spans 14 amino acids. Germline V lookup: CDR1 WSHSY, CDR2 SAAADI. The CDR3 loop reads CASSERYSNTEAFF. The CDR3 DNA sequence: TGCGCCAGCAGTGAACGGTACTCAAACACTGAAGCTTTCTTT.

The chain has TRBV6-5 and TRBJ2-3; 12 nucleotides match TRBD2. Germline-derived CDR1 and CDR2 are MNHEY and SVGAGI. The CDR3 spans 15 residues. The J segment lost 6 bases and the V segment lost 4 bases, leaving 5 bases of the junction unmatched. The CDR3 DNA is TGTGCCAGCAGTTCGACTAGCGGGAGAATGGATACGCAGTATTTT. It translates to CASSSTSGRMDTQYF.